These T cell receptor beta chains were read from a single sample in a study of beta chain features in type 1 diabetes. TCRdb's copy holds only in-frame clones and misses some; the assay was immunoSEQ multiplex PCR. The table includes hundreds of thousands of clones, approximately 15% detected once. The sample was naive CD4+ T cells from blood. The receptors were gathered from a man under 40 in good health. Each CDR3 is given with its conserved first and last residue. The order of the fields is J gene, V gene, D gene, clone size, CDR3 DNA, CDR3 protein. The D gene is left open where the match is weak. The listing skips clone size in some rows; elsewhere it reads once, few, many or a size class.

J gene: TRBJ2-5; V gene: TRBV11-2; D gene: .; clone size: few; CDR3 DNA: TGTGCCAGCAGCCGCAGGTACCAAGAGACCCAGTACTTC; CDR3 protein: CASSRRYQETQYF
J gene: TRBJ2-1; V gene: TRBV5-1; D gene: .; clone size: few; CDR3 DNA: TGCGCCAGCAGCCCTTCGAGGGGCTCCTACAATGAGCAGTTCTTC; CDR3 protein: CASSPSRGSYNEQFF
J gene: TRBJ2-1; V gene: TRBV6-5; D gene: TRBD2; clone size: .; CDR3 DNA: TGTGCCAGCAGTAGGGGACTAAATGAGCAGTTCTTC; CDR3 protein: CASSRGLNEQFF
J gene: TRBJ2-1; V gene: TRBV9; D gene: TRBD2; clone size: few; CDR3 DNA: TGTGCCAGCAGCACCTCGACTAGCGGGGTGTACAATGAGCAGTTCTTC; CDR3 protein: CASSTSTSGVYNEQFF
J gene: TRBJ1-6; V gene: TRBV4-3; D gene: .; clone size: few; CDR3 DNA: TGCGCCAGCAGCCAAGTAAGGGGTAATTCACCCCTCCACTTT; CDR3 protein: CASSQVRGNSPLHF
J gene: TRBJ2-3; V gene: TRBV14; D gene: TRBD2; clone size: few; CDR3 DNA: TGTGCCAGCAGTCTTAGCGGGGCGGCAGATACGCAGTATTTT; CDR3 protein: CASSLSGAADTQYF
J gene: TRBJ2-1; V gene: TRBV5-8; D gene: .; clone size: .; CDR3 DNA: TGTGCCAGCAGCCTGGCCGGGGCGCATGAGCAGTTCTTC; CDR3 protein: CASSLAGAHEQFF
J gene: TRBJ1-5; V gene: TRBV27; D gene: TRBD1; clone size: once; CDR3 DNA: TGTGCCAGCTCACCTATGGACAGGGTCCGAGCAAGCAATCAGCCCCAGCATTTT; CDR3 protein: CASSPMDRVRASNQPQHF
J gene: TRBJ2-6; V gene: TRBV5-6; D gene: .; clone size: .; CDR3 DNA: TGTGCCAGCAGCACCGGACAGGCGGGGCGGGCCAACGTCCTGACTTTC; CDR3 protein: CASSTGQAGRANVLTF
J gene: TRBJ2-5; V gene: TRBV5-6; D gene: .; clone size: .; CDR3 DNA: TGTGCCAGCAGCTTGGTCGGGAGTAAAGAGACCCAGTACTTC; CDR3 protein: CASSLVGSKETQYF
J gene: TRBJ1-2; V gene: TRBV5-4; D gene: .; clone size: .; CDR3 DNA: TGTGCCAGCAGCTTGGAACGGCCCTCCTATGGCTACACCTTC; CDR3 protein: CASSLERPSYGYTF
J gene: TRBJ1-2; V gene: TRBV5-4; D gene: .; clone size: .; CDR3 DNA: TGTGCCAGCAGCAAAGAACCGACAGCTTCCTATGGCTACACCTTC; CDR3 protein: CASSKEPTASYGYTF
J gene: TRBJ2-5; V gene: TRBV5-6; D gene: .; clone size: few; CDR3 DNA: TGTGCCAGCAGAAAGTGGTCGGCGCCAGAGACCCAGTACTTC; CDR3 protein: CASRKWSAPETQYF
J gene: TRBJ2-1; V gene: TRBV9; D gene: .; clone size: .; CDR3 DNA: TGTGCCAGCAGCGTAGTGGGGGGCCTCTACAATGAGCAGTTCTTC; CDR3 protein: CASSVVGGLYNEQFF
J gene: TRBJ2-5; V gene: TRBV7-6; D gene: .; clone size: .; CDR3 DNA: TGTGCCAGCAGCTTGGGCGAGGAGACCCAGTACTTC; CDR3 protein: CASSLGEETQYF
J gene: TRBJ2-1; V gene: TRBV30; D gene: .; clone size: .; CDR3 DNA: TGTGCCTGGAGTGTCAACAGGGAAGGTGAGCAGTTCTTC; CDR3 protein: CAWSVNREGEQFF
J gene: TRBJ1-1; V gene: TRBV5-4; D gene: TRBD1; clone size: .; CDR3 DNA: TGTGCCAGCAGCCTGACTACAGGGGAAGTGGCTTTCTTT; CDR3 protein: CASSLTTGEVAFF
J gene: TRBJ2-3; V gene: TRBV6-5; D gene: .; clone size: few; CDR3 DNA: TGTGCCAGCATCGGGACTTCAAGCACAGATACGCAGTATTTT; CDR3 protein: CASIGTSSTDTQYF
J gene: TRBJ2-1; V gene: TRBV5-4; D gene: TRBD2; clone size: few; CDR3 DNA: TGTGCCAGCAGCTTGGGGACTAGCGTTTACAATGAGCAGTTCTTC; CDR3 protein: CASSLGTSVYNEQFF
J gene: TRBJ1-1; V gene: TRBV29-1; D gene: TRBD1; clone size: .; CDR3 DNA: TGCAGCGTCCACACGGGACAGGGGACCACTGAAGCTTTCTTT; CDR3 protein: CSVHTGQGTTEAFF
J gene: TRBJ1-2; V gene: TRBV30; D gene: .; clone size: few; CDR3 DNA: TGTGCCTGGAGTAAACAGGCGAACTATGGCTACACCTTC; CDR3 protein: CAWSKQANYGYTF
J gene: TRBJ2-3; V gene: TRBV5-6; D gene: TRBD1; clone size: .; CDR3 DNA: TGTGCCAGCAGCTGGGGTAGACAGGGAACGCAGTATTTT; CDR3 protein: CASSWGRQGTQYF
J gene: TRBJ2-3; V gene: TRBV7-9; D gene: .; clone size: few; CDR3 DNA: TGTGCCAGCAGCTTAGACAAACGGGAGATGGTAGATACGCAGTATTTT; CDR3 protein: CASSLDKREMVDTQYF
J gene: TRBJ2-4; V gene: TRBV5-1; D gene: .; clone size: .; CDR3 DNA: TGCGCCAGCAGCTTTGACGTTGAAAACATTCAGTACTTC; CDR3 protein: CASSFDVENIQYF
J gene: TRBJ2-1; V gene: TRBV29-1; D gene: TRBD2; clone size: .; CDR3 DNA: TGCAGCGTTGTATCGGGGGGGAATGAGCAGTTCTTC; CDR3 protein: CSVVSGGNEQFF
J gene: TRBJ2-1; V gene: TRBV5-1; D gene: TRBD1; clone size: few; CDR3 DNA: TGCGCCAGCAGCGGGGACAGTTTCGCCTACAATGAGCAGTTCTTC; CDR3 protein: CASSGDSFAYNEQFF
J gene: TRBJ1-2; V gene: TRBV4-1; D gene: .; clone size: .; CDR3 DNA: TGCGCCAGCAGCCAAGCTCCGGGACCTAACTATGGCTACACCTTC; CDR3 protein: CASSQAPGPNYGYTF
J gene: TRBJ1-2; V gene: TRBV25-1; D gene: TRBD1; clone size: few; CDR3 DNA: TGTGCCAGCAGTGAATGGGGACAGGGATCCTATGGCTACACCTTC; CDR3 protein: CASSEWGQGSYGYTF
J gene: TRBJ2-3; V gene: TRBV7-2; D gene: TRBD2; clone size: few; CDR3 DNA: TGTGCCAGCAGTTTAGCGGGGGCTATGGGAGATACGCAGTATTTT; CDR3 protein: CASSLAGAMGDTQYF
J gene: TRBJ2-3; V gene: TRBV6-6; D gene: TRBD2; clone size: .; CDR3 DNA: TGTGCCAGCACAGGGACTAGCGGAAATACGCAGTATTTT; CDR3 protein: CASTGTSGNTQYF
J gene: TRBJ2-1; V gene: TRBV4-3; D gene: .; clone size: .; CDR3 DNA: TGCGCCAGCAGCCAAGAGGGACTGAACAATGAGCAGTTCTTC; CDR3 protein: CASSQEGLNNEQFF
J gene: TRBJ2-1; V gene: TRBV4-3; D gene: TRBD2; clone size: few; CDR3 DNA: TGCGCCAGCAGCCGAGGACTAGCGAGAAACTTTTACAATGAGCAGTTCTTC; CDR3 protein: CASSRGLARNFYNEQFF
J gene: TRBJ2-3; V gene: TRBV7-8; D gene: .; clone size: .; CDR3 DNA: TGTGCCAGCAGCCCCGTAGGGCTGGGGCTGGGGCAGTATTTT; CDR3 protein: CASSPVGLGLGQYF
J gene: TRBJ2-3; V gene: TRBV2; D gene: TRBD2; clone size: few; CDR3 DNA: TGTGCCAGCAGGAGACTAGCGGGGACAGATACGCAGTATTTT; CDR3 protein: CASRRLAGTDTQYF
J gene: TRBJ1-2; V gene: TRBV18; D gene: .; clone size: .; CDR3 DNA: TGTGCCAGCTCAGGCAACTGGGGTACTAACTATGGCTACACCTTC; CDR3 protein: CASSGNWGTNYGYTF
J gene: TRBJ2-1; V gene: TRBV5-4; D gene: TRBD1; clone size: .; CDR3 DNA: TGTGCCAGCAGTGTAGGGGACAGGGCTTACAATGAGCAGTTCTTC; CDR3 protein: CASSVGDRAYNEQFF
J gene: TRBJ2-5; V gene: TRBV18; D gene: .; clone size: few; CDR3 DNA: TGTGCCAGCTCACCACTGGGGGTTCGAGAGACCCAGTACTTC; CDR3 protein: CASSPLGVRETQYF
J gene: TRBJ2-1; V gene: TRBV6-5; D gene: TRBD2; clone size: .; CDR3 DNA: TGTGCCAGCAGTTATCGCCTCGCGGGGGACAATGAGCAGTTCTTC; CDR3 protein: CASSYRLAGDNEQFF
J gene: TRBJ2-5; V gene: TRBV5-1; D gene: TRBD2; clone size: .; CDR3 DNA: TGCGCCAGCAGCACGACTAGCGGGGCTAGGGTACAGACCCAGTACTTC; CDR3 protein: CASSTTSGARVQTQYF
J gene: TRBJ2-1; V gene: TRBV6-5; D gene: .; clone size: .; CDR3 DNA: TGTGCCAGCAGTTACTTACAGGAAAATTCCAATGAGCAGTTCTTC; CDR3 protein: CASSYLQENSNEQFF
J gene: TRBJ2-5; V gene: TRBV2; D gene: .; clone size: few; CDR3 DNA: TGTGCCAGCAGTAGGCCCGTAGAGTGGCAAGAGACCCAGTACTTC; CDR3 protein: CASSRPVEWQETQYF
J gene: TRBJ1-2; V gene: TRBV7-9; D gene: .; clone size: .; CDR3 DNA: TGTGCCAGCAGCTTAGTTGGGGTTGGCTATGGCTACACCTTC; CDR3 protein: CASSLVGVGYGYTF
J gene: TRBJ2-3; V gene: TRBV7-2; D gene: TRBD2; clone size: few; CDR3 DNA: TGTGCCAGCAGCTTATGGGGTACTAGCGGGAGTACAGATACGCAGTATTTT; CDR3 protein: CASSLWGTSGSTDTQYF
J gene: TRBJ2-5; V gene: TRBV5-1; D gene: TRBD2; clone size: few; CDR3 DNA: TGCGCCAGCAGCTTGGGGAACAGCGGGAGGGCAGAGACCCAGTACTTC; CDR3 protein: CASSLGNSGRAETQYF
J gene: TRBJ2-5; V gene: TRBV5-6; D gene: .; clone size: .; CDR3 DNA: TGTGCCAGCAGCTTGCCCGGGGAGACCCAGTACTTC; CDR3 protein: CASSLPGETQYF
J gene: TRBJ2-5; V gene: TRBV18; D gene: .; clone size: few; CDR3 DNA: TGTGCCAGCTCACCTCGCCAGATTTATCAAGAGACCCAGTACTTC; CDR3 protein: CASSPRQIYQETQYF
J gene: TRBJ2-3; V gene: TRBV10-3; D gene: .; clone size: many; CDR3 DNA: TGTGCCATCAGTGTCCGGGATTTGGCATCAGATACGCAGTATTTT; CDR3 protein: CAISVRDLASDTQYF
J gene: TRBJ2-1; V gene: TRBV5-4; D gene: .; clone size: few; CDR3 DNA: TGTGCCAGCAGCCCGCCGGCGCAGAGCTCCTACAATGAGCAGTTCTTC; CDR3 protein: CASSPPAQSSYNEQFF
J gene: TRBJ2-5; V gene: TRBV7-9; D gene: .; clone size: .; CDR3 DNA: TGTGCCAGCAGCCCAACCGGGGAGCCAAGAAAGACCCAGTACTTC; CDR3 protein: CASSPTGEPRKTQYF